The 21 T cell receptor beta chains below all came from one sample that was sequenced in a study of response to subunit inactivated influenza vaccine. A single record per CDR3 protein comes from TCRdb applying MiXCR to the RT-PCR reads. The sample holds under 950,000 distinct CDR3 sequences, approximately 22% seen once. The sample here was PBMCs from blood, taken around 5 days after vaccination. The receptors shown here come from a man between 50 and 59 years old who received an inactivated influenza vaccine.

The genes are TRBV18 and TRBJ2-7, with D unresolved. Germline-derived CDR1 and CDR2 are KGHSH and LQKENI. V was pared by 8 bases and J by 4 bases, with 12 bases between. CDR3 length: 12 residues. The CDR3 here is CASGPGWYEQYF. As DNA, the CDR3 is TGTGCCAGCGGCCCTGGTTGGTACGAGCAGTACTTC.

This clonotype has a count of ten or more. This chain links TRBV18 with TRBJ2-7; D gene uncertain. The CDR3 covers 15 residues. CDR1 KGHSH and CDR2 LQKENI come from the germline V gene. Trimming removed 3 bases at V and 3 bases at J, with 15 bases between. The CDR3, as DNA: TGTGCCAGCTCACCCTCCCTCTTCCTAAGCTACGAGCAGTACTTC. Translating gives CASSPSLFLSYEQYF.

The chain uses TRBV20-1 and TRBJ2-1, with 11 bases identical to TRBD2. Looked up from germline, CDR1 is DFQATT and CDR2 is SNEGSKA (reference sequence). The CDR3 is 13 residues long. V dropped 4 bases and J dropped 8; count of bases not matched to a gene: 4. CDR3 loop: CSAISGGADEQFF. Here the CDR3 DNA reads TGCAGTGCTATTAGCGGGGGGGCGGATGAGCAGTTCTTC.

V gene TRBV7-2 combines with J gene TRBJ2-7; the match to TRBD2 covers 11 bases. V lost 5 bases and J lost 3; bases outside the gene matches: 9. The CDR3 is 16 amino acids. CDR1 is SGHTA, CDR2 FQGNSA, per germline. The CDR3 DNA sequence: TGTGCCAGCAGCGCACAGCTAGCGGGAGGCAACTACGAGCAGTACTTC. Translation: CASSAQLAGGNYEQYF.

This clonotype was observed a handful of times. The chain couples TRBV27 to TRBJ1-1; 9 bases are a match to TRBD1. The germline V gene has CDR1 MNHEY and CDR2 SMNVEV (reference sequence). This CDR3 spans 14 amino acids. Unmatched junction bases numbered 5, after V lost 5 bases and J lost 4 bases. This CDR3 reads CASSAGQGSTEAFF. The CDR3 coding sequence is TGTGCCAGCAGTGCGGGACAGGGCTCCACTGAAGCTTTCTTT.

This rearrangement joins TRBV12-3 or TRBV12-4 to TRBJ2-7; the match to TRBD1 covers 7 bases. Unmatched junction bases numbered 13, after V lost 7 bases and J lost 4 bases. This CDR3 is 15 amino acids long. The CDR3 protein is CASTMGRGLGYEQYF. DNA for the CDR3: TGTGCCAGCACCATGGGAAGGGGGCTAGGTTACGAGCAGTACTTC.

The chain is built from TRBV27 and TRBJ2-2, with a weak D call TRBD2 (5 bases). Germline values: CDR1 MNHEY, CDR2 SMNVEV (reference sequence). V lost 1 base and J lost 6, with 12 bases in between. This CDR3 contains 15 residues. The CDR3 loop reads CASSLFRDRAGELFF. Written as DNA, the CDR3 is TGTGCCAGCAGTTTATTTCGGGATCGTGCCGGGGAGCTGTTTTTT.

This rearrangement joins TRBV12-3 or TRBV12-4 to TRBJ1-1, with D unclear. The CDR3 totals 12 residues. V was shortened by 5 bases and J by 7 bases, with 11 bases between the two germline ends. CDR3 DNA sequence: TGTGCCAGCAGTCGAGGTACCCGTGAAGCTTTCTTT. Its protein product is CASSRGTREAFF.

This clonotype was picked up a small number of times. The V gene is TRBV11-2, the J gene TRBJ2-3; 7 bases map to TRBD2. The ends lost 7 bases at V and 2 bases at J; junction bases unmatched: 12. CDR3 length equals 16 residues. The germline V gene encodes CDR1 SGHAT and CDR2 FQNNGV. The CDR3 DNA is TGTGCCAGCACACGACTAGCCCCCAAAAACACAGATACGCAGTATTTT. Translating it yields CASTRLAPKNTDTQYF.

The rearrangement joins TRBV15 to TRBJ2-1; 11 nucleotides match TRBD1. This CDR3 is built from 14 residues. J lost 8 bases, V lost 3 bases, and 3 bases had no gene match. The germline V gene has CDR1 LNHNV and CDR2 YYDKDF (reference sequence). CDR3 loop: CATSRRDRGDEQFF. The CDR3, as DNA: TGTGCCACCAGCAGGCGGGACAGGGGGGATGAGCAGTTCTTC.

This rearrangement joins TRBV12-3 or TRBV12-4 to TRBJ1-2, with D possibly matching TRBD1 (5 bases). The CDR3 extends over 14 amino acids. V was shortened by 6 bases and J by 7 bases, with 18 bases between the two germline ends. CDR3 sequence reads: CASSPGRALAGYTF. The DNA of the CDR3 is TGTGCCAGCAGCCCGGGACGGGCCTTAGCTGGCTACACCTTC.

The genes are TRBV11-2 and TRBJ2-1; TRBD2 matches 8 bases. Germline V gene data show CDR1 as SGHAT and CDR2 as FQNNGV. J lost 13 bases, V lost 1 base, and 3 bases had no gene match. The CDR3 sequence is 12 residues long. The CDR3 is CASSLGAGGQFF. The CDR3 DNA reads TGTGCCAGCAGCTTAGGGGCGGGGGGTCAGTTCTTC.

This clonotype showed up just a few times. This chain uses TRBV5-6 with TRBJ2-3, with 11 bases identical to TRBD2. The V and J ends lost 4 bases and 2 bases, in that order; junction bases with no gene match: 18. The CDR3 spans 20 residues. Germline values: CDR1 SGHDT, CDR2 YYEEEE. CDR3 nucleotide sequence: TGTGCCAGCAGCCAGCCGGGACTAGCGGACTTTTGGGGGCTCACAGATACGCAGTATTTT. It codes for CASSQPGLADFWGLTDTQYF.

The table lists this clonotype with many counts. The chain links TRBV12-3 or TRBV12-4 to TRBJ2-5; 13 bases are shared with TRBD2. CDR3 length: 16 amino acids. Germline trimming cut 5 bases from V and 5 bases from J; bases unmatched to any gene: 8. CDR3 bases: TGTGCCAGCAGTGCCGGGGGACTAGCGGGGAGGGAGACCCAGTACTTC. Translation: CASSAGGLAGRETQYF.

For this clonotype: The junction differs from germline at one of its ends, possibly a read error. The chain is built from TRBV7-2 and TRBJ2-3; D is possibly TRBD1 (7 bases). In germline, CDR1 is SGHTA, CDR2 FQGNSA. CDR3 length: 14 amino acids. This CDR3 reads CASSGGERTGTQYF. The DNA of the CDR3 is TGTGCCAGCAGCGGCGGGGAAAGGACAGGTACGCAGTATTTT.

V gene TRBV20-1 combines with J gene TRBJ2-7; 7 nucleotides align to TRBD2. V shed 0 bases, J shed 3 bases, and the junction held 11 bases outside the gene matches. The CDR3 covers 16 residues. Germline V gives CDR1 DFQATT, CDR2 SNEGSKA (reference sequence). Here the CDR3 reads CSARDPRVASGYEQYF. In nucleotides, the CDR3 is TGCAGTGCTAGAGACCCGAGAGTAGCTAGCGGCTACGAGCAGTACTTC.

The chain recombines TRBV11-2 with TRBJ2-4; TRBD2 matches 10 bases. Germline values: CDR1 SGHAT, CDR2 FQNNGV. With V trimmed by 5 bases and J by 4 bases, 8 bases remained unmatched. The CDR3 length is 16 residues. The CDR3 region is CASSPLSGRVKNIQYF. CDR3 DNA: TGTGCCAGCAGCCCGTTGAGCGGGAGGGTAAAAAACATTCAGTACTTC.

This clonotype was seen a few times. The chain combines TRBV5-1 with TRBJ2-7, with TRBD1 matching 11 bases. Per the germline V gene, CDR1 is SGHRS and CDR2 is YFSETQ. This CDR3 comprises 15 residues. The junction had 6 bases not matched to a gene; V was cut back by 4 bases and J by 3 bases. The CDR3 coding sequence is TGCGCCAGCAGCCCCGGACAGGGGGCTCGCTACGAGCAGTACTTC. Translated: CASSPGQGARYEQYF.

The chain is built from TRBV20-1 and TRBJ2-7; 8 nucleotides align to TRBD1. Germline assignment: CDR1 DFQATT and CDR2 SNEGSKA (reference sequence). The CDR3 covers 15 residues. After removal of 0 bases from V and 4 bases from J, the junction contained 8 bases not matched to a gene. CDR3: CSARDPTGAGYEQYF. The CDR3 DNA reads as TGCAGTGCTAGAGATCCGACAGGGGCCGGGTACGAGCAGTACTTC.

This clonotype came up a few times. The V gene is TRBV5-1, the J gene TRBJ2-5; 8 bases are shared with TRBD2. The J segment lost 4 bases and the V segment lost 4 bases, leaving 9 bases of the junction unmatched. The CDR3 runs to 15 residues. From germline, CDR1 is SGHRS and CDR2 YFSETQ. As DNA, the CDR3 is TGCGCCAGCAGCAAGATCGGACTAGCTGGAGAGACCCAGTACTTC. Translating gives CASSKIGLAGETQYF.

This clonotype was seen more than once but under ten times. This chain links TRBV7-9 with TRBJ2-3; D gene unclear. This CDR3 has 13 amino acids. Per the germline V gene, CDR1 is SEHNR and CDR2 is FQNEAQ (reference sequence). Between the trimmed V and J ends, which lost 5 bases and 5 bases, there was a span of 11 bases. As DNA, the CDR3 is TGTGCCAGCAGCCGACCCCCCGGAGATACGCAGTATTTT. Residues: CASSRPPGDTQYF.